Below, 29 T cell receptor beta chains from the same sample are listed, as sequenced in a study of T cell clonality in common variable immunodeficiency. The assay was immunoSEQ multiplex PCR, and TCRdb's table has in-frame clones only and misses some. The profile covers roughly 50,000 clones, none occurring a single time. The sequencing sample was made of peripheral blood mononuclear cells. These receptors originate from a person aged 18-70 years in good health.

This clone came up many times. The read terminates 3 residues ahead of where the CDR3 ends, so the germline J gene completes it. This chain uses TRBV12-3 or TRBV12-4 with TRBJ2-4; the match to TRBD2 covers 10 bases. After removal of 6 bases from V and 6 bases from J, the junction contained 5 bases not matched to a gene. This CDR3 has 14 residues. The CDR3 spells CASRSRLAGNIQYF. CDR3 DNA, as far as it was read: TGTGCCAGCAGATCCCGACTAGCGGGAAACATT.

This clone was observed many times. The read ends 3 residues early relative to the CDR3; the germline J gene fills the gap. V and J are TRBV30 and TRBJ2-2; 8 positions match TRBD1. Trimming took 5 bases from V and 6 from J; bases not matched to a gene: 5. This CDR3 is built from 13 residues. Germline V gene data show CDR1 as GTSNPN and CDR2 as SVGIG (reference sequence). The CDR3 spells CAWATGVAGELFF. The sequenced part of the CDR3 DNA is TGTGCCTGGGCGACAGGGGTCGCCGGGGAG.

There are many counts of this clone. The observed sequence ends 3 residues before the CDR3 terminus, with the missing tail filled in from the germline J gene. J is TRBJ2-7 and V is TRBV20-1, with D uncertain. Between the trimmed V and J ends, which lost 3 bases and 3 bases, there was a span of 15 bases. The CDR3 covers 14 residues. Germline V gene data show CDR1 as DFQATT and CDR2 as SNEGSKA (reference sequence). The covered CDR3 bases are TGCAGTGCTAGCGTAGACTCCACCCTCTACGAG. It yields the protein CSASVDSTLYE. The whole CDR3 protein reads CSASVDSTLYEQYF.

This clone was seen at least ten times. The read halts 3 residues ahead of the CDR3 end, with the missing end drawn from the germline J gene. V is TRBV6-2 or TRBV6-3 and J is TRBJ1-5; 8 bases map to TRBD1. This CDR3 is 14 amino acids long. Germline V lookup: CDR1 MNHEY, CDR2 SVGEGT. V lost 6 bases and J lost 6; bases outside the gene matches: 7. The covered CDR3 bases are TGTGCCAGCAGCCTCGACAGGGGAGCTCAGCCC. Its translation is CASSLDRGAQP. In full, the CDR3 is CASSLDRGAQPQHF.

The table lists this clone with many counts. The missing CDR3 end, 3 residues past where the read stops, is filled in from the germline J gene. This sequence joins TRBV7-9 and TRBJ1-1; unclear D gene. The V end was cut by 4 bases, the J end by 2 bases, with 14 bases between. CDR1 and CDR2 from the germline V gene are SEHNR and FQNEAQ (reference sequence). The CDR3 has 15 residues. The sequenced part of the CDR3 DNA is TGTGCCAGCAGCTGGTCGGGGTCCGAAAACACTGAA. Encoded protein: CASSWSGSENTE. In full, the CDR3 is CASSWSGSENTEAFF.

This clone came up a few times. The CDR3 is cut off 3 residues early in the read; its end comes from the germline J gene. This rearrangement joins TRBV7-8 to TRBJ2-7; 8 nucleotides match TRBD2. Germline CDR1 is SGHVS and CDR2 is FQNEAQ. This CDR3 comprises 15 residues. J was trimmed by 1 base and V by 5 bases; bases with no gene match: 7. CDR3 bases read: TGTGCCAGCAGCCCCGAACTAGCGGCTTCCTACGAG. Residues: CASSPELAASYE. The whole CDR3 sequence is CASSPELAASYEQYF.

This clone was seen many times. The CDR3 end falls 3 residues outside the read, so it is completed with the germline J gene. The V and J genes are TRBV6-2 or TRBV6-3 and TRBJ2-7; 7 bases align to TRBD2. With V trimmed by 4 bases and J by 3 bases, 6 bases remained unmatched. This CDR3 has 14 amino acids. Germline V gene data show CDR1 as MNHEY and CDR2 as SVGEGT. The CDR3 loop reads CASSSSLAVYEQYF. Partial CDR3 DNA: TGTGCCAGCAGTTCCAGCCTAGCGGTCTACGAG.

At least ten counts were recorded for this clone. The CDR3 is cut off 3 residues early in the read; its end comes from the germline J gene. The chain couples TRBV6-2 or TRBV6-3 to TRBJ2-5; 8 positions agree with TRBD2. Germline values: CDR1 MNHEY, CDR2 SVGEGT. V lost 4 bases, J lost 2 bases, and 6 bases stayed unmatched. The CDR3 totals 15 residues. CDR3 region: CASSSSGSLQETQYF. The covered CDR3 bases are TGTGCCAGCAGTTCCAGCGGGAGTTTACAAGAGACC.

A remark on this clone: One base away lies a much larger clone, so this may be a sequencing read error. The read terminates 3 residues before the CDR3 end, so the remaining end is supplied by the germline J gene. The rearrangement links TRBV19 to TRBJ2-1, with TRBD2 matching 9 bases. Germline lookup yields CDR1 LNHDA and CDR2 SQIVND (reference sequence). The CDR3 contains 16 residues. The sequenced part of the CDR3 DNA is TGTGCCATTAGTATGAGAGCGGGAGGCGGGTACAATGAG. Translating gives CAISMRAGGGYNE. The entire CDR3 protein is CAISMRAGGGYNEQFF.

Comments on this clone: The read ends 3 residues early relative to the CDR3; the germline J gene fills the gap. The V call is TRBV18, the J call TRBJ1-4; D gene unclear. The CDR3 contains 13 residues. Germline values: CDR1 KGHSH, CDR2 LQKENI. The CDR3 DNA, read in part, is TGTGCCAGCTCACCCACAGCGGATTCACCA. Protein: CASSPTADSP. The whole CDR3 protein reads CASSPTADSPLFF. Together with reference TRBV18 and TRBJ1-4, the CDR3 gives the full variable domain: NAGVMQNPRHLVRRRGQEARLRCSPMKGHSHVYWYRQLPEEGLKFMVYLQKENIIDESGMPKERFSAEFPKEGPSILRIQQVVRGDSAAYFCASSPTADSPLFFGSGTQLSVL.

As concerns this clone: This may be a read error, as it is one base from a much larger clone. The CDR3 extends 3 residues past the end of the read, so its final part is completed from the germline J gene. The chain combines TRBV30 with TRBJ2-3; the D gene is possibly TRBD1 (6 bases). The CDR3 covers 15 residues. Germline CDR1 is GTSNPN and CDR2 is SVGIG (reference sequence). The CDR3 protein is CAWSGTALGNQPQYF. CDR3 DNA, as far as it was read: TGTGCCTGGAGTGGGACAGCGTTAGGAAATCAGCCG.

This clone was seen ten or more times. From the germline J gene comes the end of the CDR3, since the read stops 3 residues before it. The chain uses TRBV2 and TRBJ2-7; 10 bases line up with TRBD2. The junction had 4 bases not matched to a gene; V was cut back by 2 bases and J by 3 bases. Germline V gene data show CDR1 as SNHLY and CDR2 as FYNNEI. The CDR3 is made up of 15 amino acids. The CDR3 is CASSEMASGSYEQYF. CDR3 DNA, as far as it was read: TGTGCCAGCAGTGAAATGGCTAGCGGGAGCTACGAG.

This clone was observed many times. The sequenced fragment ends 3 residues before the CDR3 boundary, so the rest is inferred from the germline J gene. The chain recombines TRBV30 with TRBJ1-2; 8 bases map to TRBD1. The CDR3 totals 14 residues. CDR1 is GTSNPN, CDR2 SVGIG, per germline (reference sequence). Trimming at V came to 4 bases and at J to 0 bases, leaving 4 bases not matched to a gene. CDR3 amino acids: CAWKGDRSNYGYTF. The sequenced CDR3 bases are TGTGCCTGGAAGGGGGACAGGTCTAACTATGGC.

This clone was observed at least ten times. Read coverage stops 3 residues before the CDR3 terminus; the germline J gene supplies the remainder. The V call is TRBV6-1, the J call TRBJ1-1, with D tentatively TRBD1 (5 bases). CDR3 size: 16 residues. Between the trimmed V and J ends, which lost 3 bases and 1 base, there was a span of 15 bases. Germline V gene lookup returns CDR1 MNHNS and CDR2 SASEGT. The CDR3 DNA, read in part, is TGTGCCAGCAGTGATCTCTCCAGGGCGAAGAACACTGAA. It encodes CASSDLSRAKNTE. The whole CDR3 protein reads CASSDLSRAKNTEAFF.

This clone has ten or more counts. The read comes to an end 3 residues before the CDR3 does, leaving the germline J gene to fill in the end. This chain uses TRBV18 with TRBJ1-1, with 7 bases identical to TRBD1. J lost 4 bases, V lost 3 bases, and 5 bases had no gene match. From germline, CDR1 is KGHSH and CDR2 LQKENI. CDR3 length: 14 amino acids. The CDR3 sequence is CASSPSGTATEAFF. Partial CDR3 DNA: TGTGCCAGCTCACCGTCCGGGACAGCCACTGAA.

This clone was detected ten times or more. Coverage ceases 3 residues before the CDR3 finishes, and the germline J gene fills in the end. The V call is TRBV29-1, the J call TRBJ2-5, with 12 nucleotides matching TRBD1. CDR3 length: 16 amino acids. J gave up 4 bases and V 5 bases, and 11 bases lay outside the gene matches. CDR1 is SQVTM, CDR2 ANQGSEA, per germline. CDR3 loop: CSVFSAGQGAGETQYF. The part of the CDR3 DNA that was read is TGCAGCGTTTTTAGTGCGGGACAGGGGGCCGGAGAGACC.

On this clone itself: Coverage ceases 3 residues before the CDR3 finishes, and the germline J gene fills in the end. V usage is TRBV5-1 and J usage is TRBJ2-1; D unclear. This CDR3 region has 11 residues. Germline V CDR1 and CDR2: SGHRS, YFSETQ. V lost 3 bases and J lost 8, with 6 bases in between. The CDR3 bases that were read are TGCGCCAGCAGCTCTTTCGATGAG. Residues: CASSSFDE. The entire CDR3 protein is CASSSFDEQFF.

Notes on this clone: The missing CDR3 end, 3 residues past where the read stops, is filled in from the germline J gene. The V call is TRBV20-1, the J call TRBJ1-1; weak D call: TRBD1 (6 bases). Per germline, CDR1 DFQATT and CDR2 SNEGSKA (reference sequence). The CDR3 contains 14 residues. Deletions cut 3 bases from V and 2 bases from J, with 13 bases between. CDR3 amino acids: CSASPRTANTEAFF. Partial CDR3 DNA: TGCAGTGCTAGTCCCCGGACAGCAAACACTGAA.

In this sample, this clone turned up a few times. The junction and the germline gene differ at one end; a read error may be behind it. Read sequence stops 3 residues before the CDR3 end, and the germline J gene provides the missing end. This specimen includes other DNA sequences encoding the same CDR3. The V call is TRBV5-1, the J call TRBJ1-3, with TRBD1 matching over 7 bases. The CDR3 is made up of 15 amino acids. Germline V gene data show CDR1 as SGHRS and CDR2 as YFSETQ. The CDR3: CASSAGTASGNTIYF. The CDR3 DNA, read in part, is TGCGCCAGCAGCGCCGGGACAGCCTCTGGAAACACA.

This clone appeared many times. The read comes to an end 3 residues before the CDR3 does, leaving the germline J gene to fill in the end. Other DNA sequences in this specimen translate into the identical CDR3. This chain uses TRBV30 with TRBJ2-7; D is unresolved. Germline assignment: CDR1 GTSNPN and CDR2 SVGIG (reference sequence). The length of the CDR3 is 11 residues. V was trimmed by 0 bases and J by 4 bases, leaving 4 bases between them. CDR3 protein: CAWSVLYEQYF. The covered CDR3 bases are TGTGCCTGGAGTGTACTGTACGAG.

In this sample, this clone turned up many times. One junction end disagrees with the germline gene, perhaps due to a read error. Coverage ceases 3 residues before the CDR3 finishes, and the germline J gene fills in the end. This chain joins TRBV4-2 and TRBJ2-3; maybe TRBD2 (5 bases). Germline V lookup: CDR1 LGHNA, CDR2 YNFKEQ. This CDR3 region has 14 residues. This CDR3 is CASSQDGLSNTQYF. The CDR3 DNA, read in part, is TGCGCCAGCAGCCAAGATGGACTGTCAAATACG.

This clone was picked up many times. Read coverage stops 3 residues before the CDR3 terminus; the germline J gene supplies the remainder. The chain uses TRBV5-1 and TRBJ2-3; D may be TRBD2 (5 bases). This CDR3 region has 12 residues. Germline loops: CDR1 SGHRS, CDR2 YFSETQ. The CDR3 sequence is CASSTDEGTQYF. CDR3 DNA, as far as it was read: TGCGCCAGCAGCACCGACGAGGGCACG. The variable domain in full, completed from reference TRBV5-1 and TRBJ2-3, reads KAGVTQTPRYLIKTRGQQVTLSCSPISGHRSVSWYQQTPGQGLQFLFEYFSETQRNKGNFPGRFSGRQFSNSRSEMNVSTLELGDSALYLCASSTDEGTQYFGPGTRLTVL.

On this clone itself: Sequencing ends 3 residues short of the CDR3 end; the germline J gene provides the rest. The gene calls are TRBV7-9 and TRBJ2-2, with 7 nucleotides matching TRBD1. The CDR3 spans 15 residues. CDR1 is SEHNR and CDR2 is FQNEAQ in the germline V gene (reference sequence). V shed 5 bases and J 2 bases; nucleotides not matched to a gene: 5. The CDR3 DNA, read in part, is TGTGCCAGCAGCCCGCGGACAGGCAACACCGGGGAG. Its protein product is CASSPRTGNTGE. The whole CDR3 protein reads CASSPRTGNTGELFF.

This clone was detected ten times or more. The CDR3 extends 3 residues past the end of the read, so its final part is completed from the germline J gene. The chain recombines TRBV20-1 with TRBJ2-1; 8 bases are a match to TRBD2. This CDR3 spans 15 amino acids. V was clipped by 6 bases and J by 5 bases; unmatched bases: 12. Germline values: CDR1 DFQATT, CDR2 SNEGSKA (reference sequence). The CDR3 protein is CSATPGLGRDNEQFF. The covered CDR3 bases are TGCAGTGCCACGCCGGGACTAGGGAGAGACAATGAG.

This clone was found many times. The sequenced fragment ends 3 residues before the CDR3 boundary, so the rest is inferred from the germline J gene. This rearrangement joins TRBV7-2 to TRBJ2-3, with D perhaps TRBD2 (5 bases). The CDR3 sequence is 14 residues long. With 8 bases removed from V and 2 bases from J, the gap between germline ends came to 14 bases. CDR1 is SGHTA and CDR2 is FQGNSA in the germline V gene. The sequenced part of the CDR3 DNA is TGTGCCAGCTGGGCGGGTTATTTCACAGATACG. This gives the protein CASWAGYFTDT. Given in full, the CDR3 is CASWAGYFTDTQYF. Full variable domain (missing parts from reference TRBV7-2 and TRBJ2-3): GAGVSQSPSNKVTEKGKDVELRCDPISGHTALYWYRQSLGQGLEFLIYFQGNSAPDKSGLPSDRFSAERTGGSVSTLTIQRTQQEDSAVYLCASWAGYFTDTQYFGPGTRLTVL.

This clone was seen many times. The DNA read from the CDR3 is TGTGCCAGCAGCGAGGGACAGGACTACGAG. Protein: CASSEGQDYE. The whole CDR3 is CASSEGQDYEQYF. This chain joins TRBV9 and TRBJ2-7; 8 bases line up with TRBD1. From the germline J gene comes the end of the CDR3, since the read stops 3 residues before it. V shed 3 bases, J shed 3 bases, and the junction held 2 bases outside the gene matches. CDR3 size: 13 residues. Germline lookup yields CDR1 SGDLS and CDR2 YYNGEE.

The CDR3 loop reads CASSHGGADKETQYF. The DNA read from the CDR3 is TGTGCCAGCTCACACGGGGGGGCAGACAAAGAGACC. The J gene is TRBJ2-5, the V gene TRBV18; TRBD2 matches 8 bases. The sequence runs out 3 residues before the end of the CDR3; the remainder is reconstructed from the germline J gene. This CDR3 spans 15 amino acids. Germline values: CDR1 KGHSH, CDR2 LQKENI. J lost 3 bases, V lost 4 bases, and 7 bases had no gene match.

Many counts were recorded for this clone. The read gets to within 3 residues of the CDR3 end, and the germline J gene fills in the rest. This chain links TRBV30 with TRBJ1-1, with D uncertain. The germline V and J ends were trimmed by 0 bases and 3 bases, with 11 bases remaining between them. CDR3 size: 14 residues. The germline V gene encodes CDR1 GTSNPN and CDR2 SVGIG (reference sequence). The part of the CDR3 DNA that was read is TGTGCCTGGAGTGTAGAGGCCTTCGACACTGAA. Encoded protein: CAWSVEAFDTE. The CDR3 reads in full as CAWSVEAFDTEAFF.

This clone has a handful of counts. The sequenced CDR3 bases are TGTGCCAGCTCACGCACTCCGGGACAGGAGAACACTGAA. Protein product: CASSRTPGQENTE. The CDR3, in full, reads CASSRTPGQENTEAFF. The gene calls are TRBV18 and TRBJ1-1, with 8 nucleotides matching TRBD1. The read is 3 residues too short to cover the CDR3 end, so that end is filled in from the germline J gene. The CDR3 covers 16 residues. The V gene's germline CDR1 is KGHSH and CDR2 LQKENI. V lost 4 bases to trimming and J lost 1 base; unmatched junction nucleotides: 8.